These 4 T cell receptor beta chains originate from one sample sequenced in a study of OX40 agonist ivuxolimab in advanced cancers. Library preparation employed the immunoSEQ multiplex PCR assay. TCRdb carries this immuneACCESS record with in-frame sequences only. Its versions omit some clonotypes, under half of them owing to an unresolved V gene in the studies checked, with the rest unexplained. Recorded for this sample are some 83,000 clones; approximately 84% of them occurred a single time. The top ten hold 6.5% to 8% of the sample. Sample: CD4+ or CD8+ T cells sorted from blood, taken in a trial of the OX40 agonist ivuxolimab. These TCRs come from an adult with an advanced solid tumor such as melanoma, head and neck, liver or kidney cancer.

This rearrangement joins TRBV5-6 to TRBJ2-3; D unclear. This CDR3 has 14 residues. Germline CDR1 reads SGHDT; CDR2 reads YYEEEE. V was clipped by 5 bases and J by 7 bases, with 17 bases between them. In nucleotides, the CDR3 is TGTGCCAGCAGGGGCACGGCCCTCGAGTATACGCAGTATTTT. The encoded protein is CASRGTALEYTQYF.

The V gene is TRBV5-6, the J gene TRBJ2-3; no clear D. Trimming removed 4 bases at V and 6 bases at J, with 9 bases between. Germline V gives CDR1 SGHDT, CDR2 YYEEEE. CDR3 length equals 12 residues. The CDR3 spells CASSIEPDTQYF. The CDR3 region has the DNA TGTGCCAGCAGCATAGAGCCCGATACGCAGTATTTT.

Here the CDR3 DNA reads TGTGCCAGCAGAACCGGAGCCACCTACGAGCAGTACTTC. Translating it yields CASRTGATYEQYF. The chain couples TRBV6-5 to TRBJ2-7; D not certain. The CDR3 runs 13 residues. V was shortened by 6 bases and J by 2 bases, with 11 bases between the two germline ends. The germline gives CDR1 MNHEY, CDR2 SVGAGI.

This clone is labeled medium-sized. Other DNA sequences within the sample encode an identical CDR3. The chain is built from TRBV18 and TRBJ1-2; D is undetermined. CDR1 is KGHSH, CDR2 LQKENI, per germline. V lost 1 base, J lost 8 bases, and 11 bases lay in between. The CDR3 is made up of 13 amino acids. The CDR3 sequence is CASSPRTASGYTF. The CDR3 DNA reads TGTGCCAGCTCACCACGGACGGCGAGCGGCTACACCTTC.